The clone carrying this T cell receptor beta chain was counted between two and nine times. This record belongs to a study of blood T cell repertoires in COVID-19. Study-level information: Acute and convalescent COVID-19 specimens originated in the United States, Italy and Spain.

Germline-derived CDR1 and CDR2 are SEHNR and FQNEAQ (reference sequence). The CDR3 runs to 15 residues. With 5 bases clipped from V and 5 bases from J, the junction kept 9 bases outside the gene matches. TCRdb's table, derived via immunoSEQ multiplex PCR, lists solely in-frame clones and lacks some. The table has roughly 340,000 clones, 70% to 90% seen once; the top ten hold 2.5% to 3.5%. Sequences were obtained from peripheral blood. The sequence was collected from a woman between 25 and 40 years old with COVID-19, enrolled during active disease. The chain combines TRBV7-9 with TRBJ1-1, with 9 bases fitting TRBD1. The CDR3 loop is CASSPGTGRETEAFF. In nucleotides, the CDR3 is TGTGCCAGCAGCCCGGGGACAGGGCGGGAAACTGAAGCTTTCTTT.